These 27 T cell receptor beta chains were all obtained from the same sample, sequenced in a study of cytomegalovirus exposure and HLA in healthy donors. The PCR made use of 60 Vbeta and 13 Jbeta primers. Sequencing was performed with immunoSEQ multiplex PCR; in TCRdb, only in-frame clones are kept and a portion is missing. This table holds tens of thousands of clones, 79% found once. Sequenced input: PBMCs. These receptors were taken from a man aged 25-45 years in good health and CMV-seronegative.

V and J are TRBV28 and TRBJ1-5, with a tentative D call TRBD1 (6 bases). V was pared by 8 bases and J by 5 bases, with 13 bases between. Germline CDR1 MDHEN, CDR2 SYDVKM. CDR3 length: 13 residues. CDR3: CASATGLYQPQHF. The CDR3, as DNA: TGTGCCAGCGCCACAGGGCTTTATCAGCCCCAGCATTTT.

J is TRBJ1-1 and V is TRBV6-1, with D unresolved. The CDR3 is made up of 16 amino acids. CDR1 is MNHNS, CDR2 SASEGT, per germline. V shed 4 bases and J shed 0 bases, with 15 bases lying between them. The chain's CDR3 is CASSASNPGVNTEAFF. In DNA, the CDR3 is TGTGCCAGCAGTGCCTCCAACCCCGGGGTGAACACTGAAGCTTTCTTT.

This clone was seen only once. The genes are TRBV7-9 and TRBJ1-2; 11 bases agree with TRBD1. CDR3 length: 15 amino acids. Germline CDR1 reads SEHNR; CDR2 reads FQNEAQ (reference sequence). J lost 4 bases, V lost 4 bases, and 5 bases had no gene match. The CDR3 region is CASSWGTGGSYGYTF. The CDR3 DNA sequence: TGTGCCAGCAGCTGGGGGACAGGGGGTTCCTATGGCTACACCTTC. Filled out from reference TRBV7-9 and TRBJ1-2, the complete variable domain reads DTGVSQNPRHKITKRGQNVTFRCDPISEHNRLYWYRQTLGQGPEFLTYFQNEAQLEKSRLLSDRFSAERPKGSFSTLEIQRTEQGDSAMYLCASSWGTGGSYGYTFGSGTRLTVV.

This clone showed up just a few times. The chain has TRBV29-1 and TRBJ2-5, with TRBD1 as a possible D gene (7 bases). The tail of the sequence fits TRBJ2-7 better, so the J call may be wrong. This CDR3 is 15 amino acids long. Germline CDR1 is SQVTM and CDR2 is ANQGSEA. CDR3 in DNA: TGCAGCGTTGACGGTTCAGGGGGGCGGGGAGGCGAGCAGTACTTC. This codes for CSVDGSGGRGGEQYF.

The CDR3 is CASSLRQSDEQYF. The CDR3 DNA reads as TGTGCCAGCAGCCTTCGACAGAGCGACGAGCAGTACTTC. V usage is TRBV9 and J usage is TRBJ2-7, with D possibly TRBD1 on 5 matching bases. CDR1 is SGDLS, CDR2 YYNGEE, per germline. The CDR3 has 13 amino acids. Trimming took 4 bases from V and 5 from J, leaving 13 bases between them.

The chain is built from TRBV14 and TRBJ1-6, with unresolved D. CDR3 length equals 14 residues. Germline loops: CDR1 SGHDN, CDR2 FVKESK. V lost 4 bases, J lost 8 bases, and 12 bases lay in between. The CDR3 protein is CASSPPRADSPLHF. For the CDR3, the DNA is TGTGCCAGCAGCCCACCGAGGGCAGATTCACCCCTCCACTTT. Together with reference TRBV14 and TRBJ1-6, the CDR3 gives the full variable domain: EAGVTQFPSHSVIEKGQTVTLRCDPISGHDNLYWYRRVMGKEIKFLLHFVKESKQDESGMPNNRFLAERTGGTYSTLKVQPAELEDSGVYFCASSPPRADSPLHFGNGTRLTVT.

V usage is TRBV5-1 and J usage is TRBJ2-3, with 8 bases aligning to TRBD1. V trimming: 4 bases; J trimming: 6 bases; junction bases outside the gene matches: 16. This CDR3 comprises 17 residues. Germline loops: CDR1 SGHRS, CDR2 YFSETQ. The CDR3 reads CASSLRGSGGAGDTQYF. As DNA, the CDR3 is TGCGCCAGCAGCCTACGGGGGTCAGGGGGCGCAGGGGATACGCAGTATTTT. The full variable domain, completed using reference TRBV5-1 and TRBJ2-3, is KAGVTQTPRYLIKTRGQQVTLSCSPISGHRSVSWYQQTPGQGLQFLFEYFSETQRNKGNFPGRFSGRQFSNSRSEMNVSTLELGDSALYLCASSLRGSGGAGDTQYFGPGTRLTVL.

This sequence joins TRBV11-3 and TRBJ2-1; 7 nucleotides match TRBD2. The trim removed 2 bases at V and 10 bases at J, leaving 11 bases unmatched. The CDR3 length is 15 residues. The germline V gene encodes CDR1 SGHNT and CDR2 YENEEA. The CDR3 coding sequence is TGTGCCAGCAGCTTAAACTTAGTCAGTAGCGGGGAGCAGTTCTTC. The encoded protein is CASSLNLVSSGEQFF.

CDR3 residues: CASRLETSSNQPQHF. In DNA form, the CDR3 reads TGTGCCAGCAGATTAGAAACCTCTAGCAATCAGCCCCAGCATTTT. The chain recombines TRBV2 with TRBJ1-5; no reliable D call. Trimming removed 6 bases at V and 0 bases at J, with 12 bases between. CDR1 is SNHLY, CDR2 FYNNEI, per germline. This CDR3 has 15 amino acids. The full variable domain, completed using reference TRBV2 and TRBJ1-5, is EPEVTQTPSHQVTQMGQEVILRCVPISNHLYFYWYRQILGQKVEFLVSFYNNEISEKSEIFDDQFSVERPDGSNFTLKIRSTKLEDSAMYFCASRLETSSNQPQHFGDGTRLSIL.

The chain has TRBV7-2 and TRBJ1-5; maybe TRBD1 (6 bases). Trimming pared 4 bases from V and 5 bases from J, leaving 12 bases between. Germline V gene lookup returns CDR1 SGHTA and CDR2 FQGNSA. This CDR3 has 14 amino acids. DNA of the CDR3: TGTGCCAGCAGCTACGGGACATTTGATCAGCCCCAGCATTTT. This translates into CASSYGTFDQPQHF.

The CDR3 coding sequence is TGTGCCAGCAGTTTATCGGGCCCCTACGAGCAGTACTTC. The encoded protein is CASSLSGPYEQYF. The genes are TRBV27 and TRBJ2-7; D not certain. The CDR3 runs 13 residues. CDR1 and CDR2 (germline): MNHEY, SMNVEV (reference sequence). V was cut by 0 bases and J by 2 bases, with 5 bases left in between.

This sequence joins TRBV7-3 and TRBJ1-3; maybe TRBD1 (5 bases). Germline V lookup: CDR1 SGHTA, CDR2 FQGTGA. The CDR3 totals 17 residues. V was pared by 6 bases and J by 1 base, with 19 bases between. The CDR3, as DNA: TGTGCCAGCAGGATTTTGGCAGGGAGGCTTTCTGGAAACACCATATATTTT. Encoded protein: CASRILAGRLSGNTIYF.

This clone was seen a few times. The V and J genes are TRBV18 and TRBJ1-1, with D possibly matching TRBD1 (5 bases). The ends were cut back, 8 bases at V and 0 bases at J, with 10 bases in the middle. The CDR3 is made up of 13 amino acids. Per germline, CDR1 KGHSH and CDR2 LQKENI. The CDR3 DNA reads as TGTGCCAGCGCGGGACTGGTGAACACTGAAGCTTTCTTT. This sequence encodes CASAGLVNTEAFF.

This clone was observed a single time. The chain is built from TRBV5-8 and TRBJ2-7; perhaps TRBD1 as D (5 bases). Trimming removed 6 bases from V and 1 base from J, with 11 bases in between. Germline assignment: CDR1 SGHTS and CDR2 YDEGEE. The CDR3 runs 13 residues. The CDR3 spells CASMGPLSYEQYF. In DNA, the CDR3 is TGTGCCAGCATGGGGCCGCTATCCTACGAGCAGTACTTC. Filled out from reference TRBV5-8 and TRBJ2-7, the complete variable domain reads EAGVTQSPTHLIKTRGQQATLRCSPISGHTSVYWYQQALGLGLQFLLWYDEGEERNRGNFPPRFSGRQFPNYSSELNVNALELEDSALYLCASMGPLSYEQYFGPGTRLTVT.

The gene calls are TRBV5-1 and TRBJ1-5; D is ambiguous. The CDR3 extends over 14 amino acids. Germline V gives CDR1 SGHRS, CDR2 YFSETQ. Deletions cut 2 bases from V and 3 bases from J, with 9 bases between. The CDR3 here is CASSFGGSNQPQHF. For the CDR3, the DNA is TGCGCCAGCAGCTTCGGAGGATCCAATCAGCCCCAGCATTTT.

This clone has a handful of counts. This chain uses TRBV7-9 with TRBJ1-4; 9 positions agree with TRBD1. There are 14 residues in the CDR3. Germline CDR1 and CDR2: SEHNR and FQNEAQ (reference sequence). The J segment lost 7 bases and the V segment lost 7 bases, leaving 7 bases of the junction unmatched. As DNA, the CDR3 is TGTGCCAGCATCCTGACAGGGGGAGGTGAAAAACTGTTTTTT. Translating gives CASILTGGGEKLFF.

The CDR3 sequence is CASSLPGPGSNEKLFF. CDR3 DNA: TGTGCCAGCAGCTTGCCCGGACCGGGGTCTAATGAAAAACTGTTTTTT. This rearrangement joins TRBV5-6 to TRBJ1-4; D not certain. Deletions cut 1 base from V and 3 bases from J, with 13 bases between. CDR1 is SGHDT and CDR2 is YYEEEE in the germline V gene. CDR3 length: 16 amino acids.

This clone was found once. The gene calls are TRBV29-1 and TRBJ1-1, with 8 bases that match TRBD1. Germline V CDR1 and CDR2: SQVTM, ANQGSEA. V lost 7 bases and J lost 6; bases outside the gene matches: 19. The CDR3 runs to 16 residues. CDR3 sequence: CSGSLNSGTGGAEAFF. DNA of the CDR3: TGCAGCGGCTCATTAAACTCCGGGACAGGCGGGGCTGAAGCTTTCTTT.

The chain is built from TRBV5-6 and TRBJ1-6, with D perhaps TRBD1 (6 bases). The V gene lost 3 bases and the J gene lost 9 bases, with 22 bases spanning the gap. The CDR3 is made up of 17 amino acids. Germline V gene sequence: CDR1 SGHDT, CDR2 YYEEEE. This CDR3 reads CASSSPGTSHLSSPLHF. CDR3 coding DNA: TGTGCCAGCAGCTCCCCCGGGACAAGTCATTTAAGTTCACCCCTCCACTTT.

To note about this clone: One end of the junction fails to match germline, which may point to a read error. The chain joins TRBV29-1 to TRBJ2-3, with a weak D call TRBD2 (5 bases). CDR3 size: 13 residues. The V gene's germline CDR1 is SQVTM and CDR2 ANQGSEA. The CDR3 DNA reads TGCGGCGTTGAGCGGTTACTCACAGATACGCAGTATTTT. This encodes CGVERLLTDTQYF.

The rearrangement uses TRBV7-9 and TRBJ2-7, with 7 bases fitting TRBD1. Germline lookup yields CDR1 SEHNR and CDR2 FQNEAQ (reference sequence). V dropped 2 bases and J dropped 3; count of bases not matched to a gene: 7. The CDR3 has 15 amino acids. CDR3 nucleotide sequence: TGTGCCAGCAGCTTAACCCCGGGACAGCTCTACGAGCAGTACTTC. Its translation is CASSLTPGQLYEQYF.

CDR3 residues: CASSTRDRGIVKLFF. CDR3 nucleotide sequence: TGTGCCAGCAGCACCAGGGACAGGGGGATAGTAAAACTGTTTTTT. V usage is TRBV7-8 and J usage is TRBJ1-4; TRBD1 matches 11 bases. The germline V gene encodes CDR1 SGHVS and CDR2 FQNEAQ. The J segment lost 10 bases and the V segment lost 5 bases, leaving 9 bases of the junction unmatched. The CDR3 has 15 amino acids.

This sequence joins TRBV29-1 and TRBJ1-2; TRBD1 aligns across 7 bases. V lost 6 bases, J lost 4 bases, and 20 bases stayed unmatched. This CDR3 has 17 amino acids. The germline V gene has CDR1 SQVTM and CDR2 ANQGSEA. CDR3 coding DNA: TGCAGCGTCGCGGGACAGCAAAACTCTGTACTTCTCTATGGCTACACCTTC. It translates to CSVAGQQNSVLLYGYTF.

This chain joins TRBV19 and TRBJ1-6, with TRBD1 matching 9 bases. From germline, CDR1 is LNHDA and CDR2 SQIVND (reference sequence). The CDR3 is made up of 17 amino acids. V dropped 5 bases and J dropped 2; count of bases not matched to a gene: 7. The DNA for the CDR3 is TGTGCCAGTAGTGGTCCGGGACAGGGCCCCTATAATTCACCCCTCCACTTT. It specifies CASSGPGQGPYNSPLHF. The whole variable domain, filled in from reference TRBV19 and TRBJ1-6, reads DGGITQSPKYLFRKEGQNVTLSCEQNLNHDAMYWYRQDPGQGLRLIYYSQIVNDFQKGDIAEGYSVSREKKESFPLTVTSAQKNPTAFYLCASSGPGQGPYNSPLHFGNGTRLTVT.

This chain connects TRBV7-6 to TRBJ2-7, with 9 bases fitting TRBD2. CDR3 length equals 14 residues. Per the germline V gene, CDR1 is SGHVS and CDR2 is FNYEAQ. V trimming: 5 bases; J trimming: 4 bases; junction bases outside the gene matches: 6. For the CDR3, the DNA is TGTGCCAGCAGCCTAAGTAGCGGGGGATACGAGCAGTACTTC. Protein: CASSLSSGGYEQYF.

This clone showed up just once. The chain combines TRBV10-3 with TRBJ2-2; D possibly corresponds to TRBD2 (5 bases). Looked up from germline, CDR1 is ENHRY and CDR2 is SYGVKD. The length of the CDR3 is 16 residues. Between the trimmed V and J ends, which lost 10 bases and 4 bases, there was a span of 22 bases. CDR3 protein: CATLYSPFEGTGELFF. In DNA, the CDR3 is TGTGCCACCCTCTACAGCCCCTTCGAGGGCACCGGGGAGCTGTTTTTT.

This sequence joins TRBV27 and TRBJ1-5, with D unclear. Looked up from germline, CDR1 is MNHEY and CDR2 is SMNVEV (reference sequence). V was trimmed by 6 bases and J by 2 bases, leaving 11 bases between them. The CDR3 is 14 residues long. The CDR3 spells CASRAGWGNQPQHF. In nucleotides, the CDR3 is TGTGCCAGCAGGGCAGGCTGGGGCAATCAGCCCCAGCATTTT.